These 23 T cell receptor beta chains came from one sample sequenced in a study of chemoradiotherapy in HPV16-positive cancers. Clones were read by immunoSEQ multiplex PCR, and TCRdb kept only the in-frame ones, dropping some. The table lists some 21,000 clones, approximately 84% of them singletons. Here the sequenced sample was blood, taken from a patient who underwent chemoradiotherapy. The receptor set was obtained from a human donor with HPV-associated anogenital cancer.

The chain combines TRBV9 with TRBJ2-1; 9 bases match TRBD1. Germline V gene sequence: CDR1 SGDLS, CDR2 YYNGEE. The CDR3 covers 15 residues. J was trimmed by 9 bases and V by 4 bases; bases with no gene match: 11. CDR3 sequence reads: CASSPLGQGLTEQFF. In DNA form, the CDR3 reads TGTGCCAGCAGCCCTTTGGGACAGGGCTTAACTGAGCAGTTCTTC.

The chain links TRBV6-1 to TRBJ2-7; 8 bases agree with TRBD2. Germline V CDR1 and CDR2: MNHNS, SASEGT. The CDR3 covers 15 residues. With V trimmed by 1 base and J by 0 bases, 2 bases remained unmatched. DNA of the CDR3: TGTGCCAGCAGTGAAGAGAGCGGGAGCTCCTACGAGCAGTACTTC. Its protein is CASSEESGSSYEQYF.

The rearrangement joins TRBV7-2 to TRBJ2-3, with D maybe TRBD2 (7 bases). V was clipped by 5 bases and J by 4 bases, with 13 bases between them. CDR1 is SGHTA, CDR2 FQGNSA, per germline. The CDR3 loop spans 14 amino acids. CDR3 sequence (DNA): TGTGCCAGCAGCCAGGGGAGGGGACCAGATACGCAGTATTTT. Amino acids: CASSQGRGPDTQYF.

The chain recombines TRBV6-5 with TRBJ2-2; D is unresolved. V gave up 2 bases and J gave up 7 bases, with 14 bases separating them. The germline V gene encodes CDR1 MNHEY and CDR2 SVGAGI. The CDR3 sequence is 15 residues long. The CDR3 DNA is TGTGCCAGCAGTTACGCGCAGTGGCGAGGCGGGGAGCTGTTTTTT. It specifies CASSYAQWRGGELFF.

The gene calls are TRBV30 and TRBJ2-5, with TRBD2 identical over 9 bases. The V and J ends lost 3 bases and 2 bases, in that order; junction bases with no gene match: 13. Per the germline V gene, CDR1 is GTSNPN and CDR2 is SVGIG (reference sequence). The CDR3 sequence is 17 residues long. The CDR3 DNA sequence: TGTGCCTGGAGATACTTCCTAGCGGGATCGGTACAAGAGACCCAGTACTTC. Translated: CAWRYFLAGSVQETQYF. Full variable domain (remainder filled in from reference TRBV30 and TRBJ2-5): SQTIHQWPATLVQPVGSPLSLECTVEGTSNPNLYWYRQAAGRGLQLLFYSVGIGQISSEVPQNLSASRPQDRQFILSSKKLLLSDSGFYLCAWRYFLAGSVQETQYFGPGTRLLVL.

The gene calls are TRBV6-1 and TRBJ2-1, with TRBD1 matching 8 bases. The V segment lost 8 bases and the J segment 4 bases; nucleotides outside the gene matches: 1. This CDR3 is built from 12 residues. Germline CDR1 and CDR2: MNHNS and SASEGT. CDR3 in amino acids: CASRTGYNEQFF. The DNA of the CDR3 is TGTGCCAGCCGGACAGGGTACAATGAGCAGTTCTTC.

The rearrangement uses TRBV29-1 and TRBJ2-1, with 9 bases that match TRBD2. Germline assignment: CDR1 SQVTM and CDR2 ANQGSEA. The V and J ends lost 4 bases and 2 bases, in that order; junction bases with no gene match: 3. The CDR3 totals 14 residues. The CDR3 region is CSVVSSGAYNEQFF. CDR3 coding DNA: TGCAGCGTTGTATCTAGCGGGGCCTACAATGAGCAGTTCTTC.

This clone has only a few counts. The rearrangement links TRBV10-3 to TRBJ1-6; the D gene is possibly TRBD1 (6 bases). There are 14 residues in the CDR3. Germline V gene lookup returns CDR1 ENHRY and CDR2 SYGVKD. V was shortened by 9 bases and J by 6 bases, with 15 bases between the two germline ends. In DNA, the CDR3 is TGTGCCATGGCCTCGGACAGTGCTAATTCACCCCTCCACTTT. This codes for CAMASDSANSPLHF.

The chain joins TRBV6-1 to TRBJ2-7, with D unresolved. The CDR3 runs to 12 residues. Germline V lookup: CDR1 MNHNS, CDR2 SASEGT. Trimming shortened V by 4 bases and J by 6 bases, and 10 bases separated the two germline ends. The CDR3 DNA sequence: TGTGCCAGCAGTGCCCAGGCGGTCGAGCAGTACTTC. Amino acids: CASSAQAVEQYF.

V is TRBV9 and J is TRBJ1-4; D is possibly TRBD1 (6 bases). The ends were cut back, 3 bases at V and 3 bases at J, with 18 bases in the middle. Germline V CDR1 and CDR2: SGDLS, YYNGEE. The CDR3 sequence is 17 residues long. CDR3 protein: CASSAAAGGQANEKLFF. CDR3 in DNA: TGTGCCAGCAGCGCAGCCGCCGGGGGGCAGGCTAATGAAAAACTGTTTTTT.

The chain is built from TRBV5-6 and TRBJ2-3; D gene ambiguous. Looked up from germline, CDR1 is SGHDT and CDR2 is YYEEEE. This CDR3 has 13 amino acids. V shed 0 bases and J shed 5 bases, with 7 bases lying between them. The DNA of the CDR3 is TGTGCCAGCAGCTTGGCCGGTGGAGATACGCAGTATTTT. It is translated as CASSLAGGDTQYF.

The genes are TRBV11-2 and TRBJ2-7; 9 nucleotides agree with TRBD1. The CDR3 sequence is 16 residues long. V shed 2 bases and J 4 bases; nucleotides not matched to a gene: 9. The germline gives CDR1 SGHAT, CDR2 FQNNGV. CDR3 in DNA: TGTGCCAGCAGCTTATTAATGGGACAGGGAGATTACGAGCAGTACTTC. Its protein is CASSLLMGQGDYEQYF.

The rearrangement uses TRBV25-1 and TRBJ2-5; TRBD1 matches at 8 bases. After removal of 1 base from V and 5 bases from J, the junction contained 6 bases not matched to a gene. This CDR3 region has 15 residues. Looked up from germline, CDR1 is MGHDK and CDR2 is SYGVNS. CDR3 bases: TGTGCCAGCAGTGAATCGGACAGGGCTGGCGAGACCCAGTACTTC. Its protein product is CASSESDRAGETQYF.

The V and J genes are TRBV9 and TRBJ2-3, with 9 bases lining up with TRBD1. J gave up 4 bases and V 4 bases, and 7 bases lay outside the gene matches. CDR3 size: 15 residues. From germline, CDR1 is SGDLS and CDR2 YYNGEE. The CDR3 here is CASSRSGQGSDTQYF. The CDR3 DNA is TGTGCCAGCAGCAGGTCCGGACAGGGGTCAGATACGCAGTATTTT. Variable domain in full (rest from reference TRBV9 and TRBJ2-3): DSGVTQTPKHLITATGQRVTLRCSPRSGDLSVYWYQQSLDQGLQFLIQYYNGEERAKGNILERFSAQQFPDLHSELNLSSLELGDSALYFCASSRSGQGSDTQYFGPGTRLTVL.

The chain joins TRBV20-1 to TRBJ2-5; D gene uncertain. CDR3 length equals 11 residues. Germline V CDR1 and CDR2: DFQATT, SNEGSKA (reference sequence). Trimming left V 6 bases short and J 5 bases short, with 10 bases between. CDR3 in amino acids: CSAPLGETQYF. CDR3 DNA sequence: TGCAGTGCCCCACTCGGGGAGACCCAGTACTTC.

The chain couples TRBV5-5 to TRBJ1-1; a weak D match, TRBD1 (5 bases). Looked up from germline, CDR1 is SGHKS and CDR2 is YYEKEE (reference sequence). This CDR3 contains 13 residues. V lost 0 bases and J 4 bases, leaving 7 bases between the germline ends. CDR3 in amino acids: CASSLGTTTEAFF. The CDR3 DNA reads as TGTGCCAGCAGCTTGGGGACAACCACTGAAGCTTTCTTT.

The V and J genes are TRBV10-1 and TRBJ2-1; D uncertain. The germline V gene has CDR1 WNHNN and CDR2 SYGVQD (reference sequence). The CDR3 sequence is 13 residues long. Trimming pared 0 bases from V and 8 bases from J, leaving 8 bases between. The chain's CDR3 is CASSESAVHEQFF. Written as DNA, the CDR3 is TGCGCCAGCAGTGAGTCGGCCGTCCATGAGCAGTTCTTC.

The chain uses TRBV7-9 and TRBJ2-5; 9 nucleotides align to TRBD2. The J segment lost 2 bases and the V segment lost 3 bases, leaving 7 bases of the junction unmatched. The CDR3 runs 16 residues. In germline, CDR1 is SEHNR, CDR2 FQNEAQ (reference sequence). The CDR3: CASSLPGGGEQETQYF. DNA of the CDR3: TGTGCCAGCAGCTTGCCTGGCGGGGGGGAGCAAGAGACCCAGTACTTC.

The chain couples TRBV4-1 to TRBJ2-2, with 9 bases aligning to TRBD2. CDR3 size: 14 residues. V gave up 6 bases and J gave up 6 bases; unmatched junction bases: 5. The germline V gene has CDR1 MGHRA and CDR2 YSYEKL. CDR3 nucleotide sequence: TGCGCCAGCAGAGGCGGGGGGGCCCCCGGGGAGCTGTTTTTT. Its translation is CASRGGGAPGELFF.

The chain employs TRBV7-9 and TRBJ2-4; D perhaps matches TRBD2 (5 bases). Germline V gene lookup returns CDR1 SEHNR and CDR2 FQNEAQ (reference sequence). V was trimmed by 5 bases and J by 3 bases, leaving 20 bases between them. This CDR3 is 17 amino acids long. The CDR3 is CASSPQAASGGKNIQYF. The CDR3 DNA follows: TGTGCCAGCAGCCCCCAGGCAGCCTCTGGAGGCAAAAACATTCAGTACTTC. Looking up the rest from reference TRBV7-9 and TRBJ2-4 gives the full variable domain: DTGVSQNPRHKITKRGQNVTFRCDPISEHNRLYWYRQTLGQGPEFLTYFQNEAQLEKSRLLSDRFSAERPKGSFSTLEIQRTEQGDSAMYLCASSPQAASGGKNIQYFGAGTRLSVL.

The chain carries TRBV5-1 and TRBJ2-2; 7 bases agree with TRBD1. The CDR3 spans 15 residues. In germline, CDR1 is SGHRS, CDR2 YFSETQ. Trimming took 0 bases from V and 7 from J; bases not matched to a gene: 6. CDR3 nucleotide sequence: TGCGCCAGCAGCTTGGATACAGGGGCGGGCGGGGAGCTGTTTTTT. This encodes CASSLDTGAGGELFF.

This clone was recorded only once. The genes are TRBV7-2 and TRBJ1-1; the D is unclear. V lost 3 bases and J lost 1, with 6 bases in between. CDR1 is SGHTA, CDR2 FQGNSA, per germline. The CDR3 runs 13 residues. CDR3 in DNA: TGTGCCAGCAGCTTCCAACCGAACACTGAAGCTTTCTTT. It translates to CASSFQPNTEAFF.

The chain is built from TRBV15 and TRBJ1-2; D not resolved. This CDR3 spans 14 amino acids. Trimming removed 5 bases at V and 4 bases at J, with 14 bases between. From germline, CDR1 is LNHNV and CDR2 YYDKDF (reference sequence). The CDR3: CATSVRTTGYGYTF. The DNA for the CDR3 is TGTGCCACCAGCGTCAGGACCACCGGCTATGGCTACACCTTC.